These 32 T cell receptor beta chains came from one sample sequenced in a study of CD8 T cells in ankylosing spondylitis (dated by TCRdb to 2017 to 2019). Libraries were made using 5' RACE. TCRdb shows the sequencer as Illumina HiSeq 2500. TCRdb reworked the public reads: Q25 trimming with fastp, MiXCR clone assembly, productive beta chains retained. Every CDR3 protein is listed once, alongside the most common genes and DNA of its rows. This sample gives fewer than 130,000 distinct CDR3 sequences in total; 24% of them show up just once. Together, the top ten hold 9% to 15% of the sample. The material sequenced was synovial fluid, either unsorted or a sorted T cell fraction (not recorded which). The receptors derive from a male donor with ankylosing spondylitis.

The chain has TRBV29-1 and TRBJ1-5; unclear D gene. With 7 bases removed from V and 2 bases from J, the gap between germline ends came to 9 bases. This CDR3 is 12 amino acids long. Looked up from germline, CDR1 is SQVTM and CDR2 is ANQGSEA. CDR3 bases: TGCAGCGCCCGCCAGGGCAATCAGCCCCAGCATTTT. Amino acid sequence: CSARQGNQPQHF. Complete variable domain (other parts from reference TRBV29-1 and TRBJ1-5): SAVISQKPSRDICQRGTSLTIQCQVDSQVTMMFWYRQQPGQSLTLIATANQGSEATYESGFVIDKFPISRPNLTFSTLTVSNMSPEDSSIYLCSARQGNQPQHFGDGTRLSIL.

This clonotype was recorded at least ten times. The CDR3 is CASSVLTGGTEAFF. The CDR3 DNA is TGTGCCAGCAGCGTCTTGACAGGGGGTACTGAAGCTTTCTTT. The V call is TRBV7-9, the J call TRBJ1-1, with 9 bases lining up with TRBD1. Germline loops: CDR1 SEHNR, CDR2 FQNEAQ (reference sequence). The length of the CDR3 is 14 residues. The junction had 6 bases not matched to a gene; V was cut back by 5 bases and J by 5 bases.

This clonotype was picked up many times. This sequence joins TRBV5-1 and TRBJ2-3; 9 nucleotides match TRBD2. The CDR3 is 15 amino acids. From germline, CDR1 is SGHRS and CDR2 YFSETQ. J was trimmed by 2 bases and V by 0 bases; bases with no gene match: 1. The CDR3, as DNA: TGCGCCAGCAGCTTGGGGACTAGCGACACAGATACGCAGTATTTT. Encoded protein: CASSLGTSDTDTQYF.

This clonotype was seen repeatedly, ten times or more. The J gene is TRBJ2-2, the V gene TRBV12-3 or TRBV12-4; a weak D match, TRBD2 (5 bases). This CDR3 has 15 amino acids. Between the trimmed V and J ends, which lost 7 bases and 1 base, there was a span of 13 bases. The DNA of the CDR3 is TGTGCCAGCACCACAGCGGCCGTGAACACCGGGGAGCTGTTTTTT. The encoded protein is CASTTAAVNTGELFF.

Concerning this clonotype: One junction end does not reproduce the germline sequence, and a read error may be involved. The V call is TRBV3-1, the J call TRBJ2-1; 7 bases line up with TRBD1. Germline loops: CDR1 LGHDT, CDR2 YNNKEL (reference sequence). This CDR3 has 14 amino acids. The CDR3 DNA reads TGTGCCAGCAGCCAAGCAGGGGGTTACAGTGAGCAGTTCTTC. Residues: CASSQAGGYSEQFF.

The rearrangement joins TRBV7-9 to TRBJ1-5; 7 bases are shared with TRBD1. There are 15 residues in the CDR3. Looked up from germline, CDR1 is SEHNR and CDR2 is FQNEAQ (reference sequence). Trimming at V came to 4 bases and at J to 1 base, leaving 4 bases not matched to a gene. For the CDR3, the DNA is TGTGCCAGCAGCTCGACGGGACAGAGCAATCAGCCCCAGCATTTT. It encodes CASSSTGQSNQPQHF.

This clonotype came up a few times. The chain links TRBV5-1 to TRBJ2-7; 7 positions match TRBD2. CDR1 and CDR2 from the germline V gene are SGHRS and YFSETQ. The trim removed 7 bases at V and 3 bases at J, leaving 13 bases unmatched. There are 15 residues in the CDR3. CDR3 nucleotide sequence: TGCGCCAGCGCGCCCAATATACTAGCGATCTACGAGCAGTACTTC. Amino acids: CASAPNILAIYEQYF.

This clonotype was seen many times. The V and J genes are TRBV7-8 and TRBJ2-7; 7 bases are a match to TRBD1. Trimming cost V 1 base and J 9 bases; bases outside gene matches: 3. The CDR3 has 12 amino acids. CDR1 and CDR2 from the germline V gene are SGHVS and FQNEAQ. CDR3 DNA sequence: TGTGCCAGCAGCTTAGGCCGGGACAGGCAGTACGTC. Amino acids: CASSLGRDRQYV.

This clonotype was seen repeatedly, ten times or more. The gene calls are TRBV7-2 and TRBJ1-5; D remains unclear. CDR3 length: 13 amino acids. Germline assignment: CDR1 SGHTA and CDR2 FQGNSA. The ends were cut back, 2 bases at V and 9 bases at J, with 11 bases in the middle. The CDR3 loop is CASSLLIRAPQHF. The CDR3 bases are TGTGCCAGCAGCTTACTGATCCGGGCGCCCCAGCATTTT.

Ten or more counts support this clonotype. DNA of the CDR3: TGTGCCAGCATAGCGGGAAACACCGGGGAGCTGTTTTTT. This translates into CASIAGNTGELFF. V gene TRBV6-1 combines with J gene TRBJ2-2; 8 bases line up with TRBD2. CDR1 and CDR2 (germline): MNHNS, SASEGT. The CDR3 runs 13 residues. Germline trimming cut 7 bases from V and 2 bases from J; bases unmatched to any gene: 0.

The sample holds a few counts of this clonotype. The chain couples TRBV25-1 to TRBJ1-2; a possible D gene is TRBD1 (6 bases). V was shortened by 2 bases and J by 2 bases, with 15 bases between the two germline ends. CDR1 is MGHDK, CDR2 SYGVNS, per germline. CDR3 length: 16 residues. The CDR3 loop is CASSEPRGGINYGYTF. In nucleotides, the CDR3 is TGTGCCAGCAGTGAACCTAGGGGGGGAATCAACTATGGCTACACCTTC.

This clonotype was seen at least ten times. The chain combines TRBV4-2 with TRBJ2-7; D gene unclear. This CDR3 comprises 15 residues. Looked up from germline, CDR1 is LGHNA and CDR2 is YNFKEQ. Trimming left V 1 base short and J 2 bases short, with 12 bases between. The CDR3 is CASSQGLTETYEQYF. CDR3 sequence (DNA): TGTGCCAGCAGCCAAGGGCTGACCGAAACCTACGAGCAGTACTTC.

The genes are TRBV2 and TRBJ2-5; TRBD2 matches 13 bases. The CDR3 is 16 amino acids. Germline CDR1 reads SNHLY; CDR2 reads FYNNEI. After removal of 5 bases from V and 7 bases from J, the junction contained 10 bases not matched to a gene. This CDR3 is CASSPGLAGLIVTQYF. CDR3 nucleotide sequence: TGTGCCAGCAGTCCGGGACTAGCGGGATTAATCGTGACCCAGTACTTC.

This chain connects TRBV5-1 to TRBJ2-7, with 9 bases fitting TRBD1. Germline CDR1 is SGHRS and CDR2 is YFSETQ. The CDR3 is 15 amino acids. Unmatched junction bases numbered 3, after V lost 2 bases and J lost 0 bases. CDR3 bases: TGCGCCAGCAGCTTTGGGACAGGGATCTCCTACGAGCAGTACGTC. It specifies CASSFGTGISYEQYV.

This clonotype was seen only a few times. The chain combines TRBV29-1 with TRBJ2-2, with 13 bases that match TRBD2. This CDR3 is built from 18 residues. In germline, CDR1 is SQVTM, CDR2 ANQGSEA. With 7 bases clipped from V and 5 bases from J, the junction kept 16 bases outside the gene matches. The DNA of the CDR3 is TGCAGCGCTAGAGGACTAGCGGGAGAGACCAGTTCGACCGGGGAGCTGTTTTTT. As protein: CSARGLAGETSSTGELFF.

This chain uses TRBV3-1 with TRBJ1-3; D is unresolved. The CDR3 runs to 16 residues. Germline assignment: CDR1 LGHDT and CDR2 YNNKEL (reference sequence). V was trimmed by 4 bases and J by 0 bases, leaving 13 bases between them. Written as DNA, the CDR3 is TGTGCCAGCAGCCGACGGCAAGGGAGCTCTGGAAACACCATATATTTT. As protein: CASSRRQGSSGNTIYF.

The genes are TRBV7-7 and TRBJ1-5; no firm D call. The length of the CDR3 is 15 residues. CDR1 and CDR2 from the germline V gene are SSHAT and FNYEAQ (reference sequence). V dropped 5 bases and J dropped 3 bases, with 14 bases sitting between them. DNA of the CDR3: TGTGCCAGCAGCCCTGAGAATCGTTTCAATCAGCCCCAGCATTTT. It specifies CASSPENRFNQPQHF. The full variable domain, completed using reference TRBV7-7 and TRBJ1-5, is GAGVSQSPRYKVTKRGQDVTLRCDPISSHATLYWYQQALGQGPEFLTYFNYEAQPDKSGLPSDRFSAERPEGSISTLTIQRTEQRDSAMYRCASSPENRFNQPQHFGDGTRLSIL.

The chain carries TRBV11-1 and TRBJ2-7; D assignment may be TRBD1 or TRBD2 (5 bases each). The CDR3 sequence is 15 residues long. Trimming removed 4 bases at V and 1 base at J, with 14 bases between. Germline V gives CDR1 SGHAT, CDR2 FQDESV (reference sequence). CDR3 in amino acids: CASSSTGTESYEQYF. The CDR3 nucleotides are TGTGCCAGCAGCTCCACCGGGACCGAATCCTACGAGCAGTACTTC. The complete variable domain, with remaining parts taken from reference TRBV11-1 and TRBJ2-7, reads EAEVAQSPRYKITEKSQAVAFWCDPISGHATLYWYRQILGQGPELLVQFQDESVVDDSQLPKDRFSAERLKGVDSTLKIQPAELGDSAMYLCASSSTGTESYEQYFGPGTRLTVT.

In this sample, this clonotype turned up a few times. The gene calls are TRBV18 and TRBJ2-2; 12 nucleotides align to TRBD2. The CDR3 is made up of 16 amino acids. CDR1 is KGHSH, CDR2 LQKENI, per germline. Trimming removed 2 bases from V and 6 bases from J; junction bases left unmatched: 4. The CDR3 sequence: CASSPTTSGSSGELFF. For the CDR3, the DNA is TGTGCCAGCTCACCAACGACTAGCGGGAGCTCCGGGGAGCTGTTTTTT.

The sample holds many counts of this clonotype. The chain links TRBV6-2 or TRBV6-3 to TRBJ2-1, with 10 bases matching TRBD2. This CDR3 is 15 amino acids long. Germline trimming cut 6 bases from V and 8 bases from J; bases unmatched to any gene: 10. From germline, CDR1 is MNHEY and CDR2 SVGEGT. The CDR3 loop reads CASSIGSGRGDEQFF. CDR3 in DNA: TGTGCCAGCAGCATCGGAAGCGGGAGGGGCGATGAGCAGTTCTTC.

For this clonotype: It is likely a read error, because the conserved phenylalanine at the end of the CDR3 is missing. This chain joins TRBV24-1 and TRBJ2-5; no clear D. The V end was cut by 5 bases, the J end by 3 bases, with 12 bases between. Germline V gene data show CDR1 as KGHDR and CDR2 as SFDVKD. The CDR3 sequence is 14 residues long. The CDR3 spells CATSAGWYKETQYS. CDR3 nucleotides: TGTGCCACCAGTGCGGGCTGGTATAAAGAGACCCAGTACTCC.

This clonotype was seen ten or more times. V is TRBV11-3 and J is TRBJ1-6, with D tentatively TRBD1 (5 bases). With 5 bases removed from V and 12 bases from J, the gap between germline ends came to 11 bases. The CDR3 has 12 amino acids. Looked up from germline, CDR1 is SGHNT and CDR2 is YENEEA. DNA for the CDR3: TGTGCCAGCAGCCTCCTCCAGGGACCCCTCCACTTT. Protein: CASSLLQGPLHF.

V is TRBV7-8 and J is TRBJ2-3; D is perhaps TRBD2 (6 bases). Germline V CDR1 and CDR2: SGHVS, FQNEAQ. CDR3 length equals 15 residues. Trimming shortened V by 5 bases and J by 5 bases, and 17 bases separated the two germline ends. CDR3 sequence (DNA): TGTGCCAGCAGCAGTACGGGAGAGTGGGAAGATACGCAGTATTTT. Translated, it gives CASSSTGEWEDTQYF.

The CDR3 coding sequence is TGTGCCAGCTCACCACTCGGGGGCGGAGAGGCCTTCAATGAGCAGTTCTTC. Residues: CASSPLGGGEAFNEQFF. V gene TRBV18 combines with J gene TRBJ2-1; D is tentatively TRBD1 or TRBD2 (6 bases each). Germline V gives CDR1 KGHSH, CDR2 LQKENI. V lost 1 base, J lost 6 bases, and 19 bases lay in between. The CDR3 is 17 residues long. The full variable domain, with the rest looked up from reference TRBV18 and TRBJ2-1, is NAGVMQNPRHLVRRRGQEARLRCSPMKGHSHVYWYRQLPEEGLKFMVYLQKENIIDESGMPKERFSAEFPKEGPSILRIQQVVRGDSAAYFCASSPLGGGEAFNEQFFGPGTRLTVL.

This clonotype was seen many times. The rearrangement uses TRBV7-2 and TRBJ2-7, with TRBD2 matching 8 bases. The germline V gene has CDR1 SGHTA and CDR2 FQGNSA. The CDR3 spans 14 residues. V lost 7 bases and J lost 7; bases outside the gene matches: 12. The CDR3: CASTLSGSSGEQYF. The CDR3 nucleotides are TGTGCCAGCACTCTAAGCGGGAGTAGTGGGGAGCAGTACTTC.

The chain recombines TRBV10-3 with TRBJ2-1, with D perhaps matching TRBD2 (5 bases). This CDR3 is built from 12 residues. Germline assignment: CDR1 ENHRY and CDR2 SYGVKD. V lost 7 bases and J 9 bases, leaving 13 bases between the germline ends. CDR3 nucleotides: TGTGCCATCACTCCCGGAGAGGGTGAGCAGTTCTTC. This translates into CAITPGEGEQFF.

This chain links TRBV7-9 with TRBJ1-4, with D tentatively TRBD1 (5 bases). Trimming took 5 bases from V and 4 from J, leaving 11 bases between them. Germline lookup yields CDR1 SEHNR and CDR2 FQNEAQ (reference sequence). The length of the CDR3 is 14 residues. For the CDR3, the DNA is TGTGCCAGCAGCCTTGACAGATATAATGAAAAACTGTTTTTT. Protein product: CASSLDRYNEKLFF.

The chain has TRBV15 and TRBJ2-1, with TRBD2 matching over 8 bases. The J segment lost 7 bases and the V segment lost 3 bases, leaving 11 bases of the junction unmatched. This CDR3 has 16 residues. Germline CDR1 LNHNV, CDR2 YYDKDF (reference sequence). The CDR3, as DNA: TGTGCCACCAGCAGGGGTGGAGCGGGAGTAGATAATGAGCAGTTCTTC. It is translated as CATSRGGAGVDNEQFF.

In its sample, this clonotype was seen a few times. The rearrangement joins TRBV11-2 to TRBJ2-7; 8 bases fit TRBD2. This CDR3 has 15 amino acids. V dropped 1 base and J dropped 7; count of bases not matched to a gene: 9. Germline V gene data show CDR1 as SGHAT and CDR2 as FQNNGV. CDR3 coding DNA: TGTGCCAGCAGCTTAGCCCTAGCGGGCCCCCGGGAGCAGTACTTC. Its translation is CASSLALAGPREQYF.

The V gene is TRBV29-1, the J gene TRBJ1-2; TRBD1 matches at 8 bases. The CDR3 has 13 residues. CDR1 and CDR2 from the germline V gene are SQVTM and ANQGSEA. V shed 8 bases and J 4 bases; nucleotides not matched to a gene: 9. CDR3 DNA sequence: TGCAGCATATCGACAGGGGATCCCTATGGCTACACCTTC. Translating it yields CSISTGDPYGYTF.

The chain employs TRBV6-5 and TRBJ2-4; 11 positions agree with TRBD1. Germline V gene lookup returns CDR1 MNHEY and CDR2 SVGAGI. The V segment lost 4 bases and the J segment 0 bases; nucleotides outside the gene matches: 11. This CDR3 has 19 residues. This CDR3 is CASSSSGTGGKIAKNIQYF. The CDR3 DNA sequence: TGTGCCAGCAGTTCCTCCGGGACAGGGGGTAAAATAGCCAAAAACATTCAGTACTTC.

The chain carries TRBV12-3 or TRBV12-4 and TRBJ2-5; perhaps TRBD1 as D (5 bases). V was cut by 8 bases and J by 5 bases, with 18 bases left in between. This CDR3 has 14 residues. The CDR3 DNA reads as TGTGCCAGCGCCGTGGGGCCAAATGGGGAGACCCAGTACTTC. Residues: CASAVGPNGETQYF.